This TCR beta chain came from a study of tumor-infiltrating lymphocytes in primary liver carcinoma. V lost 7 bases to trimming and J lost 8 bases; unmatched junction nucleotides: 11. Germline values: CDR1 MNHNS, CDR2 SASEGT. The CDR3 is 15 residues long. Germline DNA was also extracted, and blood RNA was taken from unsorted whole blood. Only a few counts were recorded for this clonotype. The researchers produced TCR beta cDNA from roughly 500 ng total RNA with a constant-region primer. Investigators got TCR beta libraries out of three nested multiplex PCR rounds, done with slightly modified ARM-PCR. Amplification in the first two PCR rounds was performed using TRBV1-TRBV30 forward primers and a C-beta reverse primer for roughly 9 cycles each. TCRdb ran MiXCR on the multiplex PCR reads and lists one entry per CDR3 protein. The repertoire holds 150,000 to 200,000 distinct CDR3 sequences, with about 60% as singletons.

The clonotype originates from a middle-aged man with primary liver carcinoma and hepatitis B virus infection. V usage is TRBV6-1 and J usage is TRBJ2-1; 10 bases fit TRBD1. The sequenced sample consisted of peripheral blood. In DNA form, the CDR3 reads TGTGCCAGCAAAGGGTCCCGGGACAGGGGTCATGAGCAGTTCTTC. Translating it yields CASKGSRDRGHEQFF.